This is a list of T cell receptor beta chains from one sample in a study of shared clonotypes between healthy human individuals. The assay was immunoSEQ multiplex PCR, and TCRdb's table has in-frame clones only and misses some. The sample shows hundreds of thousands of clones, about 74% of them seen only once. The sequenced material came from PBMCs. The source of these receptors is a woman in her forties in good health. Some clones in this sample may be carry-over from other donors' samples. Both conserved end residues are part of each CDR3. D genes are given only for firm matches. The size entry is marked missing in some rows and otherwise reads once, few, many or a size class.

size: NA; V: TRBV28; J: TRBJ1-5; D: NA; CDR3: CASSPDQQPQHF; DNA: TGTGCCAGCAGTCCCGACCAGCAGCCCCAGCATTTT
size: NA; V: TRBV6-1; J: TRBJ2-1; D: TRBD1; CDR3: CASSELRTGNEQFF; DNA: TGTGCCAGCAGTGAATTGAGGACAGGTAATGAGCAGTTCTTC
size: NA; V: TRBV6-6; J: TRBJ1-2; D: NA; CDR3: CASSYSLGTDYGYTF; DNA: TGTGCCAGCAGTTACTCCCTGGGAACGGACTATGGCTACACCTTC
size: NA; V: TRBV5-1; J: TRBJ2-1; D: TRBD1; CDR3: CASSSQGAVGNEQFF; DNA: TGCGCCAGCAGCTCGCAGGGGGCGGTGGGCAATGAGCAGTTCTTC
size: NA; V: TRBV6-6; J: TRBJ2-3; D: NA; CDR3: CASKTAQGPSTDTQYF; DNA: TGTGCCAGCAAGACAGCACAGGGCCCTAGCACAGATACGCAGTATTTT
size: NA; V: TRBV5-1; J: TRBJ2-3; D: NA; CDR3: CASSFAGRWGHTQYF; DNA: TGCGCCAGCAGCTTTGCAGGGAGATGGGGACATACGCAGTATTTT
size: NA; V: TRBV13; J: TRBJ2-2; D: TRBD2; CDR3: CASSLARGRLAGELFF; DNA: TGTGCCAGCAGCTTAGCTCGCGGGAGGTTGGCCGGGGAGCTGTTTTTT
size: NA; V: TRBV9; J: TRBJ2-3; D: NA; CDR3: CASSVGGTDTQYF; DNA: TGTGCCAGCAGCGTAGGAGGCACAGATACGCAGTATTTT
size: NA; V: TRBV28; J: TRBJ1-1; D: NA; CDR3: CASSSIRPGPWNTEAFF; DNA: TGTGCCAGCAGTTCGATCAGACCGGGACCGTGGAACACTGAAGCTTTCTTT
size: NA; V: TRBV28; J: TRBJ2-4; D: NA; CDR3: CASGADQNIQYF; DNA: TGTGCCAGCGGGGCCGATCAAAACATTCAGTACTTC
size: once; V: TRBV19; J: TRBJ1-6; D: TRBD1; CDR3: CASSRLAGGRGNSPLHF; DNA: TGTGCCAGTAGTCGGTTGGCAGGGGGCCGAGGGAATTCACCCCTCCACTTT
size: NA; V: TRBV14; J: TRBJ2-7; D: NA; CDR3: CASSQDRLKQYF; DNA: TGTGCCAGCAGCCAGGACCGGCTCAAGCAGTACTTC
size: few; V: TRBV15; J: TRBJ2-1; D: NA; CDR3: CATNGGRSYNEQFF; DNA: TGTGCCACCAACGGGGGTCGATCCTACAATGAGCAGTTCTTC
size: NA; V: TRBV6-5; J: TRBJ2-7; D: TRBD2; CDR3: CASRWGLAGTYEQYF; DNA: TGTGCCAGCAGATGGGGACTAGCGGGGACCTACGAGCAGTACTTC
size: NA; V: TRBV29-1; J: TRBJ2-7; D: NA; CDR3: CSVTLQAGVSGEQYF; DNA: TGCAGCGTTACGCTACAGGCGGGTGTTAGTGGAGAGCAGTACTTC
size: NA; V: TRBV5-1; J: TRBJ2-5; D: TRBD2; CDR3: CASSWDYSSGSWETQYF; DNA: TGCGCCAGCAGCTGGGACTATTCTAGCGGGAGTTGGGAGACCCAGTACTTC
size: NA; V: TRBV20-1; J: TRBJ2-1; D: NA; CDR3: CSARTVGQQFF; DNA: TGCAGTGCTAGAACAGTGGGACAGCAGTTCTTC
size: NA; V: TRBV28; J: TRBJ1-1; D: NA; CDR3: CASSFRFEAFF; DNA: TGTGCCAGCAGTTTTCGGTTTGAAGCTTTCTTT
size: many; V: TRBV10-3; J: TRBJ2-1; D: TRBD1; CDR3: CAISHSGTGDYNEQFF; DNA: TGTGCCATCAGTCATTCCGGGACAGGGGATTACAATGAGCAGTTCTTC
size: few; V: TRBV28; J: TRBJ1-5; D: NA; CDR3: CASSLGGASTQHF; DNA: TGTGCCAGCAGTTTGGGGGGCGCATCAACCCAGCATTTT
size: NA; V: TRBV18; J: TRBJ2-7; D: NA; CDR3: CASSPRPLDEQYF; DNA: TGTGCCAGCTCACCGCGGCCGTTGGACGAGCAGTACTTC
size: NA; V: TRBV29-1; J: TRBJ1-1; D: NA; CDR3: CSVADSDGLMNTEAFF; DNA: TGCAGCGTGGCCGACAGCGATGGCTTAATGAACACTGAAGCTTTCTTT
size: NA; V: TRBV5-1; J: TRBJ1-1; D: NA; CDR3: CASSLAWGEGNTEAFF; DNA: TGCGCCAGCAGCTTGGCATGGGGGGAAGGGAACACTGAAGCTTTCTTT
size: NA; V: TRBV11-2; J: TRBJ2-7; D: NA; CDR3: CASSRTGLPVNGQYF; DNA: TGCGCCAGCAGCCGAACAGGGCTTCCAGTGAACGGGCAGTACTTC
size: NA; V: TRBV5-1; J: TRBJ2-1; D: NA; CDR3: CASSYPGSYEQFF; DNA: TGCGCCAGCAGCTACCCAGGGTCCTATGAGCAGTTCTTC
size: NA; V: TRBV30; J: TRBJ2-7; D: TRBD2; CDR3: CAWRTPSGSSYEQYF; DNA: TGTGCCTGGAGGACGCCTAGCGGGAGCTCCTACGAGCAGTACTTC
size: NA; V: TRBV19; J: TRBJ1-2; D: TRBD1; CDR3: CASRQGVGYTF; DNA: TGTGCCAGTCGACAGGGAGTTGGCTACACCTTC
size: NA; V: TRBV5-1; J: TRBJ2-7; D: TRBD2; CDR3: CASSPAGSGRAREQYF; DNA: TGCGCCAGCAGCCCCGCGGGAAGCGGGAGGGCGAGGGAGCAGTACTTC
size: NA; V: TRBV27; J: TRBJ1-5; D: TRBD1; CDR3: CASSLNRGNQPQHF; DNA: TGTGCCAGCAGTTTAAACAGGGGAAATCAGCCCCAGCATTTT
size: NA; V: TRBV5-1; J: TRBJ2-1; D: NA; CDR3: CASSLGQHREQFF; DNA: TGCGCCAGCAGCTTGGGACAGCATCGGGAGCAGTTCTTC
size: NA; V: TRBV18; J: TRBJ2-7; D: TRBD2; CDR3: CASSPRLGLAGGEQYF; DNA: TGTGCCAGCTCACCGAGGTTGGGACTAGCGGGAGGCGAGCAGTACTTC
size: NA; V: TRBV13; J: TRBJ1-2; D: NA; CDR3: CASSLGLKINYGYTF; DNA: TGTGCCAGCAGCTTAGGCCTCAAAATTAACTATGGCTACACCTTC